Included here is one T cell receptor (beta chain) sequence, with context. The method was immunoSEQ multiplex PCR; TCRdb's version includes in-frame clones alone and lacks a portion of them. Found here are tens of thousands of clones, roughly 91% of them singletons; the top ten hold approximately 1.4%. These data originate in a study of T cell changes during pregnancy in multiple sclerosis. The V end lost 5 bases, the J end lost 4 bases, and 12 bases lay between the germline ends. The CDR3 runs 14 residues. From germline, CDR1 is MNHNY and CDR2 SVGAGI (reference sequence). This TCR derives from a female donor in good health, enrolled as a control in a pregnancy study. This chain joins TRBV6-6 and TRBJ1-5; TRBD1 is a possible D gene (6 bases). Sequencing used peripheral blood, obtained after pregnancy. This CDR3 is CASSTQGGNQPQHF. The CDR3 DNA reads as TGTGCCAGCAGTACACAGGGTGGGAATCAGCCCCAGCATTTT.